This T cell receptor beta chain derives from a study of blood T cell repertoires in COVID-19. The overall study: Whether acute or convalescent, the COVID-19 samples came from the United States, Italy and Spain.

Sequencing was performed with immunoSEQ multiplex PCR; in TCRdb, only in-frame clones are kept and a portion is missing. The table has a few hundred thousand clones, 70% to 90% seen once. Germline CDR1 DFQATT, CDR2 SNEGSKA (reference sequence). Trimming cost V 3 bases and J 7 bases, with 12 bases left between them. The CDR3 spans 12 residues. This clone has only one observation. The chain uses TRBV20-1 and TRBJ1-1; D is undetermined. The clonotype comes from a woman under 40 who had recovered from COVID-19. The sample consisted of PBMCs or T cells enriched from blood (not recorded which). The CDR3 here is CSASGVQDEAFF. The CDR3 region has the DNA TGCAGTGCTAGTGGGGTCCAGGATGAAGCTTTCTTT.